This TCR beta chain was found in a study of shared clonotypes between healthy human individuals. Points on this clone: Its specificity is unknown.

The assay was immunoSEQ multiplex PCR, and TCRdb's table has in-frame clones only and misses some. The repertoire holds 550,000 to 800,000 clones, with around 91% as singletons. Trimming took off 8 bases at V and 4 bases at J, with 12 bases between the two ends. CDR3 length: 12 residues. The germline CDR1 and CDR2 sequences are SNHLY and FYNNEI. General study results and limits: Sequencing depth was a factor that was expected to affect clonotype sharing among donors. The sharing of 5% to 6.5% of naive CD4 clonotypes was seen across a handful of donors. The generation probabilities recorded for non-shared clonotypes fell below those of clonotypes shared by all four donors.

This TCR derives from a man in his late teens or twenties in good health. Some clones in this sample may be carry-over from other donors' samples. Input material: memory CD8+ T cells from PBMCs. The subset here: CD45RO+ cells pooled with CCR7-negative TemRA cells. The chain carries TRBV2 and TRBJ2-7, with D possibly being TRBD2 (5 bases). The CDR3 loop reads CASETGFYEQYF. The CDR3 nucleotides read TGTGCCAGCGAGACGGGATTTTACGAGCAGTACTTC.